What follows are 27 T cell receptor beta chains derived from one specimen sequenced in a study of monozygotic twins with inflammatory bowel disease. TCRdb re-called the 5' RACE reads, yielding one record per CDR3 amino acid sequence without DNA. The sample table sets out under 200,000 distinct CDR3 sequences. The sequencing sample was made of blood. The source is a human donor with ulcerative colitis or Crohn's disease, or a healthy co-twin of an affected twin (not recorded which).

This chain joins TRBV29-1 and TRBJ2-1; as DNA is missing, the TRBD1 call by TCRdb cannot be tested. Per the germline V gene, CDR1 is SQVTM and CDR2 is ANQGSEA. The CDR3 is made up of 13 amino acids. The CDR3 loop reads CSAWTGGFDEQFF.

The chain employs TRBV29-1 and TRBJ1-1. This CDR3 has 12 residues. Germline CDR1 SQVTM, CDR2 ANQGSEA. This chain's CDR3 is CSVATYNTEAFF.

CDR3 protein: CAISESTGRELNEKLFF. The rearrangement joins TRBV10-3 to TRBJ1-4. The CDR3 contains 17 residues. The germline V gene encodes CDR1 ENHRY and CDR2 SYGVKD.

The chain couples TRBV18 to TRBJ1-1; TCRdb designates TRBD1, a call that cannot be tested without DNA. CDR1 is KGHSH, CDR2 LQKENI, per germline. The CDR3 is 15 residues long. The CDR3 spells CASSPLTGVDTEAFF.

The V gene is TRBV3-1, the J gene TRBJ1-2. Germline values: CDR1 LGHDT, CDR2 YNNKEL (reference sequence). CDR3 length equals 14 residues. The chain's CDR3 is CASSQGREVGGYTF.

This chain uses TRBV29-1 with TRBJ2-2; no DNA is available, so the TRBD1 call from TCRdb remains unchecked. CDR1 is SQVTM, CDR2 ANQGSEA, per germline. The CDR3 loop spans 16 amino acids. CDR3 region: CSGTGQGARNTGELFF.

The chain recombines TRBV2 with TRBJ1-5. Germline CDR1 and CDR2: SNHLY and FYNNEI. The CDR3 contains 14 residues. The CDR3 loop is CASSEHLSNQPQHF.

The chain has TRBV20-1 and TRBJ2-7; the TRBD1 assignment by TCRdb is unverifiable without DNA. This CDR3 contains 13 residues. Germline lookup yields CDR1 DFQATT and CDR2 SNEGSKA (reference sequence). The CDR3 protein is CSAPPPPGYEQYF.

This chain joins TRBV15 and TRBJ2-5; TCRdb lists TRBD1, though no DNA is available to test this call. In germline, CDR1 is LNHNV, CDR2 YYDKDF (reference sequence). CDR3 size: 16 residues. The CDR3 spells CATSRDGRGTQETQYF. Full variable domain (remainder filled in from reference TRBV15 and TRBJ2-5): DAMVIQNPRYQVTQFGKPVTLSCSQTLNHNVMYWYQQKSSQAPKLLFHYYDKDFNNEADTPDNFQSRRPNTSFCFLDIRSPGLGDTAMYLCATSRDGRGTQETQYFGPGTRLLVL.

CDR3 region: CASRNGQDSYEQYF. This chain links TRBV6-1 with TRBJ2-7. The CDR3 is 14 residues long. Germline values: CDR1 MNHNS, CDR2 SASEGT.

The genes are TRBV7-2 and TRBJ1-1. The CDR3 contains 12 residues. The germline V gene has CDR1 SGHTA and CDR2 FQGNSA. Here the CDR3 reads CASQTRVTEAFF.

The CDR3 protein is CASTYRRTGGSETQYF. This rearrangement joins TRBV5-1 to TRBJ2-5; TCRdb names TRBD1, which stays unverified in the absence of DNA. The CDR3 sequence is 16 residues long. Germline loops: CDR1 SGHRS, CDR2 YFSETQ.

The chain links TRBV27 to TRBJ1-2; as DNA is missing, the TRBD1 call by TCRdb cannot be tested. Germline values: CDR1 MNHEY, CDR2 SMNVEV (reference sequence). The CDR3 totals 14 residues. The CDR3 reads CASSWTGAGYGYTF.

The gene calls are TRBV5-6 and TRBJ2-1; TCRdb indicates TRBD1, and absent DNA this call remains unverified. This CDR3 comprises 13 residues. Germline V CDR1 and CDR2: SGHDT, YYEEEE. The CDR3: CASSFTRAFVQFF.

The rearrangement links TRBV7-6 to TRBJ2-7; TCRdb indicates TRBD1, and absent DNA this call remains unverified. Germline CDR1 SGHVS, CDR2 FNYEAQ. This CDR3 region has 13 residues. The CDR3 protein is CASSRQERGEQYF. Combining the CDR3 with reference TRBV7-6 and TRBJ2-7 gives the whole variable domain GAGVSQSPRYKVTKRGQDVALRCDPISGHVSLYWYRQALGQGPEFLTYFNYEAQQDKSGLPNDRFSAERPEGSISTLTIQRTEQRDSAMYRCASSRQERGEQYFGPGTRLTVT.

The V call is TRBV27, the J call TRBJ2-6. This CDR3 is built from 17 residues. CDR1 and CDR2 from the germline V gene are MNHEY and SMNVEV (reference sequence). The CDR3 reads CASSSGRTLGGANVLTF.

The V call is TRBV3-1, the J call TRBJ2-3. Germline V gives CDR1 LGHDT, CDR2 YNNKEL (reference sequence). The CDR3 sequence is 15 residues long. CDR3 loop: CASSLKGLAADTQYF.

The chain is built from TRBV7-9 and TRBJ2-7. The length of the CDR3 is 11 residues. Germline V gives CDR1 SEHNR, CDR2 FQNEAQ (reference sequence). CDR3 in amino acids: CASSSAHEQYF.

J is TRBJ2-2 and V is TRBV9; TCRdb returns TRBD1, unconfirmable since there is no DNA. The germline CDR1 and CDR2 sequences are SGDLS and YYNGEE. The CDR3 has 14 residues. CDR3 in amino acids: CASSVEMGDGELFF.

J is TRBJ1-5 and V is TRBV7-8. Germline CDR1 and CDR2: SGHVS and FQNEAQ. The CDR3 is 15 residues long. CDR3 sequence reads: CASSPPGSHNQPQHF.

The genes are TRBV28 and TRBJ2-3. The CDR3 has 12 amino acids. Per the germline V gene, CDR1 is MDHEN and CDR2 is SYDVKM. This CDR3 is CASSSRLDTQYF.

The chain combines TRBV5-1 with TRBJ2-5; TCRdb calls TRBD1, which cannot be checked without DNA. The CDR3 is 17 amino acids. Germline assignment: CDR1 SGHRS and CDR2 YFSETQ. The CDR3 sequence is CASSPLRGGGFQETQYF.

The rearrangement uses TRBV27 and TRBJ2-3; absent DNA, TCRdb's TRBD2 call cannot be checked. In germline, CDR1 is MNHEY, CDR2 SMNVEV (reference sequence). This CDR3 comprises 17 residues. CDR3 sequence reads: CASSLNEVHPLTDTQYF.

The chain is built from TRBV3-1 and TRBJ2-1. The germline V gene has CDR1 LGHDT and CDR2 YNNKEL (reference sequence). The CDR3 extends over 14 amino acids. The CDR3 reads CASSQVGNYNEQFF.

The rearrangement uses TRBV7-8 and TRBJ2-1; absent DNA, TCRdb's TRBD2 call cannot be checked. The germline V gene encodes CDR1 SGHVS and CDR2 FQNEAQ. The CDR3 is made up of 14 amino acids. The CDR3 region is CASSPPDSNNEQFF.

The chain carries TRBV6-5 and TRBJ2-4; TCRdb selects TRBD2, and the lack of DNA leaves this call unchecked. The CDR3 is 16 residues long. The germline gives CDR1 MNHEY, CDR2 SVGAGI. The chain's CDR3 is CASSSMGLAAKNIQYF.

This chain connects TRBV20-1 to TRBJ1-1; TCRdb returns TRBD1, unconfirmable since there is no DNA. This CDR3 has 14 amino acids. The germline gives CDR1 DFQATT, CDR2 SNEGSKA (reference sequence). The CDR3 loop reads CSARSGTGGTEAFF.